The 22 T cell receptor beta chains in this list originate from one sample, sequenced in a study of blood T cell repertoires in COVID-19 (dated by TCRdb to about 2020). Libraries were prepared through the immunoSEQ multiplex PCR assay. TCRdb took over this immuneACCESS table, retaining in-frame rearrangements with V and J assigned. Such tables are incomplete; in checked studies, under half of the missing clones stem from an unresolved V gene, and the remainder is unexplained. For this sample the table gives more than 150,000 clones, of which approximately 80% were detected only once. The ten top clones hold roughly 2.9% of the sample. The sample taken for sequencing was peripheral blood. Every receptor here comes from a woman aged 55 to 70 with acute or convalescent COVID-19.

V usage is TRBV27 and J usage is TRBJ2-1; 7 bases map to TRBD1. The trim removed 5 bases at V and 5 bases at J, leaving 6 bases unmatched. The CDR3 extends over 14 amino acids. Per the germline V gene, CDR1 is MNHEY and CDR2 is SMNVEV (reference sequence). CDR3 residues: CASSPSTGHNEQFF. DNA of the CDR3: TGTGCCAGCAGTCCGTCGACAGGGCACAATGAGCAGTTCTTC.

The genes are TRBV19 and TRBJ2-5, with 10 bases fitting TRBD2. V shed 3 bases, J shed 1 base, and the junction held 5 bases outside the gene matches. The germline V gene has CDR1 LNHDA and CDR2 SQIVND (reference sequence). The CDR3 is made up of 16 amino acids. The chain's CDR3 is CASSIIAGGLQETQYF. The DNA for the CDR3 is TGTGCCAGTAGTATTATAGCGGGGGGACTCCAAGAGACCCAGTACTTC.

The gene calls are TRBV11-1 and TRBJ1-4; 7 nucleotides match TRBD1. CDR3 length: 15 amino acids. Germline CDR1 SGHAT, CDR2 FQDESV (reference sequence). V lost 4 bases and J lost 8; bases outside the gene matches: 10. CDR3 DNA sequence: TGTGCCAGCAGCTCCGACAGGGCCGTAGAAGAAAAACTGTTTTTT. Amino acids: CASSSDRAVEEKLFF.

The chain combines TRBV11-2 with TRBJ2-4; 8 bases line up with TRBD2. In germline, CDR1 is SGHAT, CDR2 FQNNGV. V shed 1 base and J 0 bases; nucleotides not matched to a gene: 8. This CDR3 region has 18 residues. The CDR3 reads CASSLGTFGGAAKNIQYF. CDR3 DNA sequence: TGTGCCAGCAGCTTAGGAACTTTCGGGGGGGCAGCCAAAAACATTCAGTACTTC.

CDR3 nucleotides: TGTGCCAGCAGTTTAGGTAGGGGGCGTCAGCCCCAGCATTTT. Translating gives CASSLGRGRQPQHF. J is TRBJ1-5 and V is TRBV28, with 7 positions matching TRBD1. This CDR3 spans 14 amino acids. The V gene end was trimmed by 2 bases and the J gene end by 6 bases; junction bases not matched to a gene: 4. Germline V gene sequence: CDR1 MDHEN, CDR2 SYDVKM.

This clone was detected a few times. The chain combines TRBV7-2 with TRBJ1-5, with D maybe TRBD1 (6 bases). Germline V CDR1 and CDR2: SGHTA, FQGNSA. Deletions cut 5 bases from V and 2 bases from J, with 13 bases between. The CDR3 sequence is 15 residues long. CDR3 in amino acids: CASSIQGSGNQPQHF. In nucleotides, the CDR3 is TGTGCCAGCAGCATCCAGGGGAGCGGCAATCAGCCCCAGCATTTT.

The chain carries TRBV6-1 and TRBJ1-3; D gene ambiguous. Germline-derived CDR1 and CDR2 are MNHNS and SASEGT. V lost 1 base, J lost 0 bases, and 10 bases lay in between. The CDR3 extends over 16 amino acids. The CDR3 DNA follows: TGTGCCAGCAGTGAAGGGGCTTCCTTCTCTGGAAACACCATATATTTT. This sequence encodes CASSEGASFSGNTIYF.

The chain joins TRBV7-2 to TRBJ2-7; D is unclear. The germline V and J ends were trimmed by 5 bases and 5 bases, with 13 bases remaining between them. CDR3 length: 13 residues. CDR1 is SGHTA, CDR2 FQGNSA, per germline. The DNA for the CDR3 is TGTGCCAGCAGCCCACCGCCTCGGGACGAGCAGTACTTC. As protein: CASSPPPRDEQYF.

The V gene is TRBV29-1, the J gene TRBJ1-1; 9 bases fit TRBD1. Germline CDR1 reads SQVTM; CDR2 reads ANQGSEA. The CDR3 sequence is 15 residues long. Trimming removed 3 bases from V and 0 bases from J; junction bases left unmatched: 5. The CDR3 DNA reads as TGCAGCGTTGAGGGGACAGGGCGGATGAACACTGAAGCTTTCTTT. Its translation is CSVEGTGRMNTEAFF. Based on the CDR3 plus reference TRBV29-1 and TRBJ1-1, the full variable domain is SAVISQKPSRDICQRGTSLTIQCQVDSQVTMMFWYRQQPGQSLTLIATANQGSEATYESGFVIDKFPISRPNLTFSTLTVSNMSPEDSSIYLCSVEGTGRMNTEAFFGQGTRLTVV.

This chain joins TRBV5-6 and TRBJ2-7, with a tentative D call TRBD1 (6 bases). Per the germline V gene, CDR1 is SGHDT and CDR2 is YYEEEE. CDR3 length equals 13 residues. The V and J ends lost 4 bases and 2 bases respectively, with 10 bases between them. The CDR3: CASSADSTYEQYF. For the CDR3, the DNA is TGTGCCAGCAGCGCGGACAGTACCTACGAGCAGTACTTC.

V is TRBV6-2 or TRBV6-3 and J is TRBJ2-2, with TRBD2 identical over 14 bases. CDR3 length: 21 amino acids. Trimming at V came to 5 bases and at J to 4 bases, leaving 18 bases not matched to a gene. The germline CDR1 and CDR2 sequences are MNHEY and SVGEGT. The CDR3 spells CASSPEPQGLAGVPGTGELFF. In DNA, the CDR3 is TGTGCCAGCAGTCCCGAACCTCAGGGACTAGCGGGGGTCCCAGGCACCGGGGAGCTGTTTTTT.

The chain combines TRBV2 with TRBJ1-6, with TRBD1 matching over 8 bases. CDR1 and CDR2 from the germline V gene are SNHLY and FYNNEI. The CDR3 is 14 residues long. J gave up 7 bases and V 7 bases, and 6 bases lay outside the gene matches. In DNA form, the CDR3 reads TGTGCCAGCAACGGACAGGGATCGAATTCACCCCTCCACTTT. Protein sequence: CASNGQGSNSPLHF.

The rearrangement links TRBV7-6 to TRBJ1-1; tentatively, D is TRBD1 (5 bases). Germline V gene data show CDR1 as SGHVS and CDR2 as FNYEAQ. CDR3 length equals 14 residues. Trimming took off 6 bases at V and 0 bases at J, with 11 bases between the two ends. The DNA for the CDR3 is TGTGCCAGCAGTCCTACAGGAGTGAACACTGAAGCTTTCTTT. Protein sequence: CASSPTGVNTEAFF.

The gene calls are TRBV7-3 and TRBJ1-5, with D unresolved. This CDR3 has 11 amino acids. V was shortened by 4 bases and J by 8 bases, with 6 bases between the two germline ends. CDR1 is SGHTA and CDR2 is FQGTGA in the germline V gene. The CDR3 DNA follows: TGTGCCAGCAGCTCCCCGGAGCCCCAGCATTTT. It is translated as CASSSPEPQHF.

J is TRBJ2-1 and V is TRBV6-4; perhaps TRBD2 as D (6 bases). The CDR3 loop spans 21 amino acids. V lost 2 bases and J lost 0, with 26 bases in between. Germline CDR1 MRHNA, CDR2 SNTAGT. The CDR3 coding sequence is TGTGCCAGCAGTGACCGCCCGCGGGGCCCCACGATGGTTACCTCCTACAATGAGCAGTTCTTC. As protein: CASSDRPRGPTMVTSYNEQFF.

The J gene is TRBJ1-2, the V gene TRBV3-1 (or the pseudogene TRBV3-2); 7 bases are a match to TRBD1. Trimming at V came to 4 bases and at J to 6 bases, leaving 11 bases not matched to a gene. CDR3 length: 15 residues. Germline CDR1 reads LGHDT; CDR2 reads YNNKEL (reference sequence). The CDR3 DNA follows: TGTGCCAGCAGCCGAGCCGGACAGGCGAGGGATGGCTACACCTTC. Its protein product is CASSRAGQARDGYTF.

This clone is medium-sized (0.01 to 0.1%) in the sample. This rearrangement joins TRBV19 to TRBJ2-4, with 7 bases identical to TRBD1. CDR3 length equals 16 residues. Germline V gene lookup returns CDR1 LNHDA and CDR2 SQIVND (reference sequence). Germline trimming cut 3 bases from V and 4 bases from J; bases unmatched to any gene: 9. The CDR3 loop is CASSMGASRGKNIQYF. As DNA, the CDR3 is TGTGCCAGTAGTATGGGGGCGAGCAGGGGGAAAAACATTCAGTACTTC.

Many counts were recorded for this clone. The J gene is TRBJ1-6, the V gene TRBV7-6; 7 bases line up with TRBD1. J lost 12 bases, V lost 1 base, and 3 bases had no gene match. This CDR3 region has 13 residues. Germline assignment: CDR1 SGHVS and CDR2 FNYEAQ. CDR3 DNA: TGTGCCAGCAGCTTAGACAGGACAGGACCCCTCCACTTT. Amino acid sequence: CASSLDRTGPLHF.

There are a few counts of this clone. V gene TRBV28 combines with J gene TRBJ2-2; D perhaps matches TRBD2 (5 bases). V dropped 1 base and J dropped 6 bases, with 9 bases sitting between them. The CDR3 extends over 14 amino acids. Per the germline V gene, CDR1 is MDHEN and CDR2 is SYDVKM. Here the CDR3 DNA reads TGTGCCAGCAGTTTATTCCCGGGGTCCGGGGAGCTGTTTTTT. This translates into CASSLFPGSGELFF.

In DNA, the CDR3 is TGTGCCAGTAGTTTACAGGAACAGGGGGCCTACGAGCAGTACTTC. Its protein is CASSLQEQGAYEQYF. The chain carries TRBV19 and TRBJ2-7; 8 bases agree with TRBD1. The CDR3 loop spans 15 amino acids. Germline assignment: CDR1 LNHDA and CDR2 SQIVND (reference sequence). Germline trimming cut 5 bases from V and 2 bases from J; bases unmatched to any gene: 8.

This clone was detected only a few times. V gene TRBV12-3 or TRBV12-4 combines with J gene TRBJ1-1; D remains unclear. The length of the CDR3 is 13 residues. V was pared by 3 bases and J by 6 bases, with 11 bases between. The CDR3 sequence: CASSFRQPPEAFF. Here the CDR3 DNA reads TGTGCCAGCAGTTTCAGGCAGCCTCCTGAAGCTTTCTTT.

V usage is TRBV27 and J usage is TRBJ2-2; weak D call: TRBD1 (5 bases). Trimming pared 6 bases from V and 6 bases from J, leaving 11 bases between. The CDR3 sequence is 13 residues long. Germline CDR1 reads MNHEY; CDR2 reads SMNVEV (reference sequence). The CDR3 region has the DNA TGTGCCAGCAGCGCAGGGTTCCCCGGGGAGCTGTTTTTT. Amino acids: CASSAGFPGELFF.